This TCR beta chain stems from a study of shared clonotypes between healthy human individuals. Study-wide background: CD4 naive and CD4 memory each took three plates per donor, while CD8 naive took two and CD8 memory one.

With respect to this clone: Its antigen is unidentified.

General observations from the study: Few donors restricted represented genetic and exposure-history diversity.

Nashville, Tennessee was home to all donors, each a Caucasian adult. The CDR3 contains 14 residues. The trim removed 6 bases at V and 9 bases at J, leaving 11 bases unmatched. Germline V gives CDR1 MNHEY, CDR2 SMNVEV (reference sequence). The assay was immunoSEQ multiplex PCR, and TCRdb's table has in-frame clones only and misses some. Among 550,000 to 850,000 clones listed, about two thirds were seen once. This sequence joins TRBV27 and TRBJ2-1; TRBD2 matches 7 bases. The TCR originated in a woman aged 30 to 39 in good health. Sequenced: memory CD4+ T cells sorted from blood. The sample's subset: CD45RA-negative fraction. In nucleotides, the CDR3 is TGTGCCAGCAGAGTACGGGGGACTAACAGTGAGCAGTTCTTC. Its translation: CASRVRGTNSEQFF.